This T cell receptor beta chain was documented in a study of identical twins. CDR1 is LGHDT, CDR2 YNNKEL, per germline (reference sequence). V shed 5 bases and J shed 9 bases, with 14 bases lying between them. This CDR3 region has 13 residues. In TCRdb, the 5' RACE reads were re-called with MiXCR into one record per CDR3 protein. Among 1.5 million to 2 million distinct CDR3 sequences listed, under 35% were seen once. A word on this clonotype: Its antigen remains unidentified.

Study results and limitations: Insertions were reduced in abundant cord blood beta clonotypes but not in memory repertoires.

The clonotype was recovered from a newborn girl in good health. The rearrangement joins TRBV3-1 to TRBJ2-1; tentative D call: TRBD2 (5 bases). The sample taken for sequencing was cord blood. CDR3 in amino acids: CASSARLPGEQFF. CDR3 coding DNA: TGTGCCAGCAGCGCCCGACTACCTGGTGAGCAGTTCTTC.